These 25 T cell receptor beta chains came from one sample sequenced in a study of blood T cell repertoires in COVID-19. Generated by immunoSEQ multiplex PCR, the TCRdb table keeps only in-frame clones and is missing some. Among more than 90,000 clones listed, 84% were seen once. Sequenced input: peripheral blood. All receptors come from a human donor in a cohort sampled during active COVID-19.

This chain joins TRBV18 and TRBJ2-7; 8 bases fit TRBD1. The CDR3 is 13 amino acids. J lost 6 bases, V lost 3 bases, and 4 bases had no gene match. Germline CDR1 reads KGHSH; CDR2 reads LQKENI. The CDR3 region is CASSPGTGREQYF. CDR3 bases: TGTGCCAGCTCACCCGGGACAGGACGCGAGCAGTACTTC.

The rearrangement joins TRBV7-2 to TRBJ2-7; 7 bases line up with TRBD1. The CDR3 length is 16 residues. V lost 3 bases, J lost 3 bases, and 11 bases stayed unmatched. The V gene's germline CDR1 is SGHTA and CDR2 FQGNSA. The CDR3, as DNA: TGTGCCAGCAGCTTGGGCTCGAGGGGGCCTGGCTACGAGCAGTACTTC. It is translated as CASSLGSRGPGYEQYF.

This chain connects TRBV5-4 to TRBJ2-7, with TRBD2 identical over 9 bases. V was clipped by 5 bases and J by 1 base; unmatched bases: 7. The CDR3 loop spans 15 amino acids. Germline V CDR1 and CDR2: SGHNT, YYREEE (reference sequence). The CDR3 is CASRGGLAPSYEQYF. The CDR3 nucleotides read TGTGCCAGCAGGGGAGGACTAGCGCCTTCCTACGAGCAGTACTTC.

The chain joins TRBV12-3 or TRBV12-4 to TRBJ1-1; tentatively, D is TRBD1 (6 bases). The CDR3 is 12 residues long. The V end was cut by 8 bases, the J end by 5 bases, with 12 bases between. The CDR3 nucleotides are TGTGCCAGCGGGACATCCAGAACTGAAGCTTTCTTT. Translation gives CASGTSRTEAFF.

This CDR3 reads CASSHLDRAVGQYF. CDR3 nucleotide sequence: TGTGCCAGCAGCCATCTGGACAGGGCGGTTGGGCAGTACTTC. This chain connects TRBV7-8 to TRBJ2-7; 8 bases fit TRBD1. This CDR3 spans 14 amino acids. V shed 5 bases and J 9 bases; nucleotides not matched to a gene: 12. CDR1 SGHVS and CDR2 FQNEAQ come from the germline V gene.

Turning to this clone: A junction boundary mismatches the germline segment, possibly from a read error. The V and J genes are TRBV28 and TRBJ2-1; possible D gene TRBD2, 6 bases. CDR3 length: 15 residues. The germline V gene has CDR1 MDHEN and CDR2 SYDVKM. The CDR3 DNA reads TGTGCCAGCAGTCCTCCCCGGGACTCCTTCAATGAGCAGTTCTTC. Its translation is CASSPPRDSFNEQFF.

This chain uses TRBV6-5 with TRBJ2-3; tentatively, D is TRBD1 (6 bases). V lost 8 bases and J lost 2, with 8 bases in between. Germline CDR1 MNHEY, CDR2 SVGAGI. This CDR3 is built from 12 residues. CDR3 DNA: TGTGCCAGCGGACAGTTCACAGATACGCAGTATTTT. Translating it yields CASGQFTDTQYF.

Worth noting for this clone: This sample also contains other DNA sequences that code for the same CDR3. The chain carries TRBV28 and TRBJ1-5; tentative D call: TRBD1 (6 bases). The V and J ends lost 6 bases and 7 bases respectively, with 13 bases between them. The germline CDR1 and CDR2 sequences are MDHEN and SYDVKM. This CDR3 has 13 residues. Here the CDR3 reads CASRPLTGQPQHF. In DNA, the CDR3 is TGTGCCAGCAGACCCCTGACAGGACAGCCCCAGCATTTT.

V is TRBV27 and J is TRBJ2-7; TRBD2 agrees at 8 bases. This CDR3 has 15 residues. Trimming at V came to 4 bases and at J to 4 bases, leaving 9 bases not matched to a gene. Germline lookup yields CDR1 MNHEY and CDR2 SMNVEV (reference sequence). The CDR3 coding sequence is TGTGCCAGCAGTTACACAGGGACTAGTTCTTACGAGCAGTACTTC. This encodes CASSYTGTSSYEQYF.

This chain connects TRBV19 to TRBJ2-3; possibly TRBD2 for D (6 bases). V was trimmed by 8 bases and J by 4 bases, leaving 13 bases between them. CDR3 length: 13 amino acids. CDR1 and CDR2 from the germline V gene are LNHDA and SQIVND (reference sequence). CDR3 sequence reads: CASRGDFADTQYF. The CDR3 region has the DNA TGTGCCAGTCGCGGGGATTTCGCAGATACGCAGTATTTT.

This sequence joins TRBV19 and TRBJ2-3; D possibly corresponds to TRBD1 (7 bases). Germline CDR1 reads LNHDA; CDR2 reads SQIVND (reference sequence). CDR3 length equals 16 residues. Trimming pared 4 bases from V and 0 bases from J, leaving 14 bases between. CDR3 in amino acids: CASSTGDRPSTDTQYF. The CDR3 region has the DNA TGTGCCAGTAGTACGGGGGACAGACCTAGCACAGATACGCAGTATTTT. The full variable domain, in which reference TRBV19 and TRBJ2-3 provide the parts outside the CDR3, is DGGITQSPKYLFRKEGQNVTLSCEQNLNHDAMYWYRQDPGQGLRLIYYSQIVNDFQKGDIAEGYSVSREKKESFPLTVTSAQKNPTAFYLCASSTGDRPSTDTQYFGPGTRLTVL.

The rearrangement joins TRBV5-1 to TRBJ1-5, with D possibly matching TRBD1 (5 bases). Germline assignment: CDR1 SGHRS and CDR2 YFSETQ. V was trimmed by 5 bases and J by 4 bases, leaving 16 bases between them. CDR3 size: 15 residues. CDR3 sequence (DNA): TGCGCCAGCAGTCCCGCAGGGTCGGAGAATCAGCCCCAGCATTTT. Protein sequence: CASSPAGSENQPQHF.

This rearrangement joins TRBV6-4 to TRBJ2-7; D is perhaps TRBD1 (5 bases). Germline V gene sequence: CDR1 MRHNA, CDR2 SNTAGT. The V end lost 2 bases, the J end lost 6 bases, and 11 bases lay between the germline ends. The CDR3 has 13 residues. The CDR3 sequence: CASSDQPGLEQYF. CDR3 nucleotide sequence: TGTGCCAGCAGTGACCAGCCAGGGCTCGAGCAGTACTTC.

The CDR3 is CASSHEAGTGELFF. The DNA of the CDR3 is TGTGCCAGCTCACACGAGGCGGGCACCGGGGAGCTGTTTTTT. This chain uses TRBV18 with TRBJ2-2, with a tentative D call TRBD2 (5 bases). This CDR3 has 14 residues. Germline lookup yields CDR1 KGHSH and CDR2 LQKENI. V was trimmed by 4 bases and J by 4 bases, leaving 10 bases between them.

The chain has TRBV27 and TRBJ2-1; D possibly corresponds to TRBD1 (6 bases). The CDR3 is made up of 14 amino acids. V was cut by 7 bases and J by 7 bases, with 17 bases left in between. Germline V lookup: CDR1 MNHEY, CDR2 SMNVEV (reference sequence). CDR3 sequence: CASNGGGHTNEQFF. The DNA for the CDR3 is TGTGCCAGCAATGGGGGCGGGCACACGAATGAGCAGTTCTTC.

V is TRBV27 and J is TRBJ1-5, with no clear D. Germline V CDR1 and CDR2: MNHEY, SMNVEV (reference sequence). Trimming stripped 3 bases from V and 1 base from J, with 7 bases between. The CDR3 totals 14 residues. As DNA, the CDR3 is TGTGCCAGCAGTTTGAGGGAGAGCAATCAGCCCCAGCATTTT. Translation gives CASSLRESNQPQHF.

This sequence joins TRBV5-1 and TRBJ2-1; 10 bases are a match to TRBD2. V dropped 4 bases and J dropped 4; count of bases not matched to a gene: 8. Germline-derived CDR1 and CDR2 are SGHRS and YFSETQ. The CDR3 contains 16 residues. The CDR3 spells CASSGLLLAGYNEQFF. Written as DNA, the CDR3 is TGCGCCAGCAGCGGTTTGCTACTAGCGGGGTACAATGAGCAGTTCTTC.

This clone was seen only a few times. The chain combines TRBV24-1 with TRBJ2-2; D unresolved. Per the germline V gene, CDR1 is KGHDR and CDR2 is SFDVKD. The CDR3 loop spans 13 amino acids. Trimming removed 6 bases at V and 1 base at J, with 5 bases between. CDR3 DNA sequence: TGTGCCACCAGTCTTATGAACACCGGGGAGCTGTTTTTT. Translated: CATSLMNTGELFF.

The chain couples TRBV18 to TRBJ1-1, with a tentative D call TRBD1 (5 bases). CDR3 length equals 15 residues. V gave up 3 bases and J gave up 4 bases, with 15 bases separating them. The germline gives CDR1 KGHSH, CDR2 LQKENI. The CDR3 spells CASSPKGVGLTEAFF. CDR3 nucleotide sequence: TGTGCCAGCTCACCTAAAGGGGTCGGTCTCACTGAAGCTTTCTTT.

This rearrangement joins TRBV3-1 (or the pseudogene TRBV3-2) to TRBJ1-2; D is undetermined. This CDR3 is 15 amino acids long. Trimming removed 1 base at V and 6 bases at J, with 15 bases between. Germline V gives CDR1 LGHDT, CDR2 YNNKEL (reference sequence). The CDR3 nucleotides read TGTGCCAGCAGCCAAGGGGTTGGGAGAAACAATGGCTACACCTTC. Encoded protein: CASSQGVGRNNGYTF.

This clone has a single count. The CDR3 DNA sequence: TGTGCCAGCAGTTTTCAGGGGTCCGGGGCCAACGTCCTGACTTTC. Translating gives CASSFQGSGANVLTF. The rearrangement links TRBV2 to TRBJ2-6; possible D gene TRBD1, 6 bases. The CDR3 runs 15 residues. Trimming removed 5 bases at V and 4 bases at J, with 12 bases between. Germline loops: CDR1 SNHLY, CDR2 FYNNEI.

The rearrangement uses TRBV7-2 and TRBJ2-1; 12 bases line up with TRBD2. In germline, CDR1 is SGHTA, CDR2 FQGNSA. This CDR3 contains 15 residues. V lost 5 bases to trimming and J lost 7 bases; unmatched junction nucleotides: 6. CDR3 in amino acids: CASSRLAGGRNEQFF. In nucleotides, the CDR3 is TGTGCCAGCAGCCGGCTAGCGGGGGGGCGTAATGAGCAGTTCTTC.

The V and J genes are TRBV7-3 and TRBJ1-1; no clear D gene. V was cut by 5 bases and J by 1 base, with 17 bases left in between. Germline CDR1 reads SGHTA; CDR2 reads FQGTGA. The CDR3 has 16 amino acids. This chain's CDR3 is CASSPLVVQTNTEAFF. Written as DNA, the CDR3 is TGTGCCAGCAGCCCCTTGGTTGTACAGACGAACACTGAAGCTTTCTTT.

This rearrangement joins TRBV18 to TRBJ1-5; 7 nucleotides align to TRBD1. CDR3 size: 15 residues. CDR1 and CDR2 from the germline V gene are KGHSH and LQKENI. After removal of 3 bases from V and 0 bases from J, the junction contained 2 bases not matched to a gene. CDR3 bases: TGTGCCAGCTCACCGGCAGGGGGTAGCAATCAGCCCCAGCATTTT. Residues: CASSPAGGSNQPQHF.

This clone was counted a single time. The chain combines TRBV28 with TRBJ2-7; 14 bases align to TRBD2. The CDR3 is 18 residues long. Germline loops: CDR1 MDHEN, CDR2 SYDVKM. V gave up 5 bases and J gave up 5 bases; unmatched junction bases: 14. The CDR3 sequence is CASSPRTSGRRGHNEQYF. The CDR3 DNA sequence: TGTGCCAGCAGTCCCCGGACTAGCGGGAGGCGCGGCCATAACGAGCAGTACTTC.